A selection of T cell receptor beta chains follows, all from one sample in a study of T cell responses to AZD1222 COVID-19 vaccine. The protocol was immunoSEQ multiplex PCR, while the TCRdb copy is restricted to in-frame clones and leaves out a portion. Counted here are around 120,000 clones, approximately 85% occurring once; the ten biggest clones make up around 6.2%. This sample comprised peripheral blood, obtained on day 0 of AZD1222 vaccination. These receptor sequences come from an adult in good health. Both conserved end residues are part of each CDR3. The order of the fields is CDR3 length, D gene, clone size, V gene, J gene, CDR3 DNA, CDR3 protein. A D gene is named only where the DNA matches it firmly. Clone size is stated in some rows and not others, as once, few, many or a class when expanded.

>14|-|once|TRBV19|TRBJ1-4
TGTGCCAGTAGTATCGTCGGGAAAAATGAAAAACTGTTTTTT
CASSIVGKNEKLFF
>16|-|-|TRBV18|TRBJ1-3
TGTGCCAGCTCACCTACATCAACGAGCTCTGGAAACACCATATATTTT
CASSPTSTSSGNTIYF
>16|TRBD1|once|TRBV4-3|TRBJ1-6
TGCGCCAGCAGCCAAGACCGGACAGGGTATAATTCACCCCTCCACTTT
CASSQDRTGYNSPLHF
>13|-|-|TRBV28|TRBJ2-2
TGTGCCAGCCGCCAAGGGTGGACCGGGGAGCTGTTTTTT
CASRQGWTGELFF
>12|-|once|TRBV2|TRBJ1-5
TGTGCCAGCAACAGGGGCAATCAGCCCCAGCATTTT
CASNRGNQPQHF
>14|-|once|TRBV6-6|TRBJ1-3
TGTGCCAGCGCCAGGAGCGTCTCTGGAAACACCATATATTTT
CASARSVSGNTIYF
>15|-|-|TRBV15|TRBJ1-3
TGTGCCACCACCCCAGGGGAAAGTCCTGGAAACACCATATATTTT
CATTPGESPGNTIYF
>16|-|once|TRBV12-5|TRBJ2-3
TGTGCTAGTGGTTTGGTACACCATACACCCACAGATACGCAGTATTTT
CASGLVHHTPTDTQYF
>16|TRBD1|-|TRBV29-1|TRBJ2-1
TGCAGCGTTGTACCCACCGGGACAGGGGGAGAACATGAGCAGTTCTTC
CSVVPTGTGGEHEQFF
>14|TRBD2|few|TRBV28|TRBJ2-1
TGTGCCAGCAGTTTTAGCGGGGGGGCAAGTGAGCAGTTCTTC
CASSFSGGASEQFF
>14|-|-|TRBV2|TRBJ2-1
TGTGCCAGCAGTCGCCCCATAGGGAAGAATGAGCAGTTCTTC
CASSRPIGKNEQFF
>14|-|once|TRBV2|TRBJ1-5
TGTGCCAGCATATTGGGAACATCGGATCAGCCCCAGCATTTT
CASILGTSDQPQHF
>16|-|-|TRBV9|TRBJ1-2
TGTGCCAGCAGGCCAATGATAGGGACCCCCAACTATGGCTACACCTTC
CASRPMIGTPNYGYTF
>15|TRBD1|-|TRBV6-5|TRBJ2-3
TGTGCCAGCAGTCCCGGGACAGGGATAACAGATACGCAGTATTTT
CASSPGTGITDTQYF
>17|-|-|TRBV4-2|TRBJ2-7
TGTGCCAGCAGCCAAGGGGTAGGTGGGGATCCCTCCTACGAGCAGTACTTC
CASSQGVGGDPSYEQYF
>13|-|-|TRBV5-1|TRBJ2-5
TGCGCCAGCAGCCCGGGACCTGAAGTGACCCAGTACTTC
CASSPGPEVTQYF
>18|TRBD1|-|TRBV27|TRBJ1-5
TGTGCCAGCAGGGCCCCGGGACAGGGCACCCATTGCAATCAGCCCCAGCATTTT
CASRAPGQGTHCNQPQHF
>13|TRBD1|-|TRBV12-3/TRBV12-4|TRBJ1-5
TGTGCCAGCAGTAAAGGGACAGTCCAGCCCCAGCATTTT
CASSKGTVQPQHF
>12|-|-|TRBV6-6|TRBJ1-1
TGTGCCAGCTGGGGGGGCTTAACTGAAGCTTTCTTT
CASWGGLTEAFF
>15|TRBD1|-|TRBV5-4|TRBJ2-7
TGTGCCAGCAGCTTGAGTTTGGGACAGGGATACGAGCAGTACTTC
CASSLSLGQGYEQYF
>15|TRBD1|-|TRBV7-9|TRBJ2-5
TGTGCCAGCAGCAAATGGACAGGGGCTCAAGAGACCCAGTACTTC
CASSKWTGAQETQYF
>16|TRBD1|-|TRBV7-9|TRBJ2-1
TGTGCCAGCAGCTCCCGTCCGGGACAGGGGGCGTGGGAGCAGTTCTTC
CASSSRPGQGAWEQFF
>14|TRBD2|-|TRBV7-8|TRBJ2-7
TGTGCCAGCAGCTTAGCAAGGACTAGCCTCGAGCAGTACTTC
CASSLARTSLEQYF
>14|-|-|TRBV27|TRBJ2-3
TGTGCCAGCAGTTTTGCGTGGGGAACCGATACGCAGTATTTT
CASSFAWGTDTQYF
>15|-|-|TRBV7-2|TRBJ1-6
TGTGCCAGCAGGTCTAACCGGGCCGGGAGTTCACCCCTCCACTTT
CASRSNRAGSSPLHF
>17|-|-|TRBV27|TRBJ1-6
TGTGCCAGCAGTCCATGGACAGCAAGCTCCTATAATTCACCCCTCCACTTT
CASSPWTASSYNSPLHF
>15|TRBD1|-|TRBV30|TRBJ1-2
TGTGCCTGGAGTGTTATGAGGGGGCGAAAGGCTGGCTACACCTTC
CAWSVMRGRKAGYTF
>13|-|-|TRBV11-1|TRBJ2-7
TGTGCCAGCAGCTTAGGACTAGACTACGAGCAGTACTTC
CASSLGLDYEQYF
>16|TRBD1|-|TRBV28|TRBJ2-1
TGTGCCAGCAGTCCAACCGGACAGGGGGGGAACGGTGAGCAGTTCTTC
CASSPTGQGGNGEQFF
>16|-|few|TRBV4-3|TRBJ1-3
TGCGCCAGCAGCCAAGACTTGGTCCCAGGCGGAAACACCATATATTTT
CASSQDLVPGGNTIYF
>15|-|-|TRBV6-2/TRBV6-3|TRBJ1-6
TGTGCCAGCAGTTCCCCCGTCGGCCCGGCGACACCCCTCCACTTT
CASSSPVGPATPLHF
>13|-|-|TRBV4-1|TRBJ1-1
TGCGCCAGCAGCTTGGCTCCGCCCGAGGAAGCTTTCTTT
CASSLAPPEEAFF
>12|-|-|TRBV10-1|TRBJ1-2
TGCGCCAGCAGGGCGTCTAACTATGGCTACACCTTC
CASRASNYGYTF
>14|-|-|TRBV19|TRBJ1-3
TGTGCCAGTATCCCGACAGCAACTGGAAACACCATATATTTT
CASIPTATGNTIYF
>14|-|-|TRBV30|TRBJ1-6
TGTGCCTGGGACCAAGGGGGAGGTAATTCACCCCTCCACTTT
CAWDQGGGNSPLHF
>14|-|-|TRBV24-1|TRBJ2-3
TGTGCCACCAGTGACCGGTTGGTCACAGATACGCAGTATTTT
CATSDRLVTDTQYF
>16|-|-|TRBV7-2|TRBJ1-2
TGTGCCAGCAGCTTAAGGATCGACAGGCCGAGAAATGGCTACACCTTC
CASSLRIDRPRNGYTF
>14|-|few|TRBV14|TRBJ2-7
TGTGCCAGCAGCCAAACAGGTCCCGCCTACGAGCAGTACTTC
CASSQTGPAYEQYF
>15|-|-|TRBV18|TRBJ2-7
TGTGCCAGCTCACCACCAACCCTCCACAGGGACGAGCAGTACTTC
CASSPPTLHRDEQYF
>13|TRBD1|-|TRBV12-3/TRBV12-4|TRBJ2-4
TGTGCCAGCAGACAGGGGGCCAAAAACATTCAGTACTTC
CASRQGAKNIQYF